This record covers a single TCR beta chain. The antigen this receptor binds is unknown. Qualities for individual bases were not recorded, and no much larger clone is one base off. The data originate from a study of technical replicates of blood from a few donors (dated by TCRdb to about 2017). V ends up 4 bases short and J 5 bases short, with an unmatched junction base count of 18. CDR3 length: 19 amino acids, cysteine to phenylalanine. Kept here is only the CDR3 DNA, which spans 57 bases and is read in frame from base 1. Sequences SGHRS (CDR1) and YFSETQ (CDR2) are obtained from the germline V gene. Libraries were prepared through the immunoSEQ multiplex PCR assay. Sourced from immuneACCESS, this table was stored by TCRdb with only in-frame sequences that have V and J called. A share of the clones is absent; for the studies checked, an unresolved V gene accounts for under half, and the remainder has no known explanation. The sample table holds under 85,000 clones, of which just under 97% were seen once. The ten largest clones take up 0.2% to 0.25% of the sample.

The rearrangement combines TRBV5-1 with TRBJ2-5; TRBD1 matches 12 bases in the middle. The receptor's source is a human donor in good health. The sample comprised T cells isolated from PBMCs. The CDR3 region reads CASSVAYRNRDRGPETQYF. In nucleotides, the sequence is TGCGCCAGCAGCGTTGCCTACCGAAATAGGGACAGGGGGCCGGAGACCCAGTACTTC.